The clone carrying this TCR beta chain was picked up a small number of times. Its antigen is undetermined. This sample is drawn from a study of T cells in Graves' hyperthyroidism and ophthalmopathy. Turning to the study itself: Peripheral blood samples were taken at initial diagnosis, prior to any treatment. Study-wide results and caveats: Clonotypes that were expanded in thyroid above 0.001 mostly appeared in blood too.

Amplified regions were TCR beta CDR3 sequences from RNA transcripts. HTBI primers were the set used in a first-round RT-PCR of the TCR CDR3. TCRdb redid the calling of the multiplex PCR reads with MiXCR, one entry per CDR3 protein. Counted here are around 570,000 distinct CDR3 sequences, just under 20% occurring once; the ten biggest clones make up roughly 50%. The CDR3 loop spans 18 amino acids. Unmatched junction bases numbered 9, after V lost 0 bases and J lost 2 bases. Per germline, CDR1 MNHEY and CDR2 SVGEGT. This clonotype was sampled from a man aged 35 to 55 with Graves' ophthalmopathy. V gene TRBV6-2 or TRBV6-3 combines with J gene TRBJ2-5; 10 positions match TRBD2. The sample consisted of blood. In DNA form, the CDR3 reads TGTGCCAGCAGTTACTCTTGGACTAGCGGAGCATCACAAGAGACCCAGTACTTC. It is translated as CASSYSWTSGASQETQYF.